This TCR beta chain was retrieved from a study of T cell responses to AZD1222 COVID-19 vaccine. Looking at the study overall: Pooled together were second doses at about 4 or about 12 weeks.

Trimming removed 0 bases from V and 5 bases from J, with 11 bases in between. Germline V gene data show CDR1 as SGHDT and CDR2 as YYEEEE. The CDR3 length is 14 residues. Study-wide points: Repertoire collection took place solely once the T cell response had peaked.

TCRdb's copy holds only in-frame clones and misses some; the assay was immunoSEQ multiplex PCR. The sample comprises 85,000 to 95,000 clones, around 91% of which are singletons, and 8.4% rests with the top ten. In its sample, this clone was seen once. The antigen remains undetermined. The V gene is TRBV5-6, the J gene TRBJ2-5; D is unresolved. This clonotype was obtained from an adult in good health. The input for sequencing was peripheral blood, taken on day 0 of AZD1222 vaccination. CDR3 bases: TGTGCCAGCAGCTTGGCGCCAACTGGGGAGACCCAGTACTTC. It translates to CASSLAPTGETQYF.